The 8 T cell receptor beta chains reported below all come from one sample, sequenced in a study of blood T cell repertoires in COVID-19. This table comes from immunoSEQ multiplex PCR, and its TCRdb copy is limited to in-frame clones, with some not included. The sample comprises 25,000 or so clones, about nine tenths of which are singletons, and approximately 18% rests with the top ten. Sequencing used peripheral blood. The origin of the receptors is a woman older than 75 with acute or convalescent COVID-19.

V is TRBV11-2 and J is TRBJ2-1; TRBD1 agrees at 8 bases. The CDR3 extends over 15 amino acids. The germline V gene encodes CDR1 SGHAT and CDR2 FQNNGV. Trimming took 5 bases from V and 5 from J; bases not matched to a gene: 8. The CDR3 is CASSADRGPHNEQFF. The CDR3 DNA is TGTGCCAGCAGCGCCGACAGGGGTCCCCACAATGAGCAGTTCTTC.

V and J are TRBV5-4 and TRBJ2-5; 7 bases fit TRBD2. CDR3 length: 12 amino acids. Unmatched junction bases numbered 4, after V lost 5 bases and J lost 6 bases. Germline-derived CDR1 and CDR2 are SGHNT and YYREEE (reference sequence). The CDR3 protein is CASSRGGQTQYF. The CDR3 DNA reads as TGTGCCAGCAGTCGCGGGGGTCAGACCCAGTACTTC.

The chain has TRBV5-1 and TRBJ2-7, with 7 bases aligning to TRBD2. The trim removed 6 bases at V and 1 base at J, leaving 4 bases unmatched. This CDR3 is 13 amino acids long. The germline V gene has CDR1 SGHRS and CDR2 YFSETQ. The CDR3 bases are TGCGCCAGCAACCTGGGGGGGTCCTACGAGCAGTACTTC. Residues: CASNLGGSYEQYF.

This CDR3 is CASSEAGHATNEKLFF. Here the CDR3 DNA reads TGTGCCAGCAGTGAAGCCGGACACGCAACTAATGAAAAACTGTTTTTT. The V call is TRBV6-1, the J call TRBJ1-4, with D perhaps TRBD1 (5 bases). Germline lookup yields CDR1 MNHNS and CDR2 SASEGT. The CDR3 sequence is 16 residues long. V was cut by 0 bases and J by 0 bases, with 8 bases left in between.

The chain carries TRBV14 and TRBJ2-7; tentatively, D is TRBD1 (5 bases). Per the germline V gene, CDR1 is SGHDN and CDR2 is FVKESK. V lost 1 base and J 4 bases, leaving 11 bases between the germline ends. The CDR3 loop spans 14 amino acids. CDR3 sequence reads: CASSQGRGWYEQYF. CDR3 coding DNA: TGTGCCAGCAGCCAAGGAAGGGGTTGGTACGAGCAGTACTTC. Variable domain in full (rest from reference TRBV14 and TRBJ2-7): EAGVTQFPSHSVIEKGQTVTLRCDPISGHDNLYWYRRVMGKEIKFLLHFVKESKQDESGMPNNRFLAERTGGTYSTLKVQPAELEDSGVYFCASSQGRGWYEQYFGPGTRLTVT.

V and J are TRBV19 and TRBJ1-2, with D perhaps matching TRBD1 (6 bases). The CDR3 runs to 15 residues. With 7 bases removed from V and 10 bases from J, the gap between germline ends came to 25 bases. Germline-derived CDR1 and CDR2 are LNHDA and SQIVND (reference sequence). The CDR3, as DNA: TGTGCCAGTACCCTTAGCCGGGGGGCCAACGAGATCTACACCTTC. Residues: CASTLSRGANEIYTF.

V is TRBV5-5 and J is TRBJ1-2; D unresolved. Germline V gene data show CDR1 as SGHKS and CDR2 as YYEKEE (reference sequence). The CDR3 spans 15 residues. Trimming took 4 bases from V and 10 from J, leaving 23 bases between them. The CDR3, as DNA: TGTGCCAGCAGCCCGGGCGGGGTGAGGGCTAGTGCCTACACCTTC. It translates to CASSPGGVRASAYTF.

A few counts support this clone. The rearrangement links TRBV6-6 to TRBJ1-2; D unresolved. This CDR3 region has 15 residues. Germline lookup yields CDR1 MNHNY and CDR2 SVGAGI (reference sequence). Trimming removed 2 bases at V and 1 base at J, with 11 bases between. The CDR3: CASSYSDTINYGYTF. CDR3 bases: TGTGCCAGCAGTTACAGCGATACTATTAACTATGGCTACACCTTC.